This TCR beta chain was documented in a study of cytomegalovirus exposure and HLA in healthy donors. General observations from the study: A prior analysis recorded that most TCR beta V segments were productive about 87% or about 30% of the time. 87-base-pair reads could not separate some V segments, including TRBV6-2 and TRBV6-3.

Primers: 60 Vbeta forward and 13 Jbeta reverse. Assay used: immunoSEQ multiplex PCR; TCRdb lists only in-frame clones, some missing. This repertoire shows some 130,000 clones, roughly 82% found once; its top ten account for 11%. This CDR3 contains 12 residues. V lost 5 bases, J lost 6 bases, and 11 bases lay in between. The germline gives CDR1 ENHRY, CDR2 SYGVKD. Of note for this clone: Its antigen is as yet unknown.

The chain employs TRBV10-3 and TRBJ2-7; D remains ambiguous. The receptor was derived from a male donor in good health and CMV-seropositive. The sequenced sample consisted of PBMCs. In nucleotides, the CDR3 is TGTGCCATCAGTCCCGTGTCGGGCGAGCAGTACTTC. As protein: CAISPVSGEQYF.